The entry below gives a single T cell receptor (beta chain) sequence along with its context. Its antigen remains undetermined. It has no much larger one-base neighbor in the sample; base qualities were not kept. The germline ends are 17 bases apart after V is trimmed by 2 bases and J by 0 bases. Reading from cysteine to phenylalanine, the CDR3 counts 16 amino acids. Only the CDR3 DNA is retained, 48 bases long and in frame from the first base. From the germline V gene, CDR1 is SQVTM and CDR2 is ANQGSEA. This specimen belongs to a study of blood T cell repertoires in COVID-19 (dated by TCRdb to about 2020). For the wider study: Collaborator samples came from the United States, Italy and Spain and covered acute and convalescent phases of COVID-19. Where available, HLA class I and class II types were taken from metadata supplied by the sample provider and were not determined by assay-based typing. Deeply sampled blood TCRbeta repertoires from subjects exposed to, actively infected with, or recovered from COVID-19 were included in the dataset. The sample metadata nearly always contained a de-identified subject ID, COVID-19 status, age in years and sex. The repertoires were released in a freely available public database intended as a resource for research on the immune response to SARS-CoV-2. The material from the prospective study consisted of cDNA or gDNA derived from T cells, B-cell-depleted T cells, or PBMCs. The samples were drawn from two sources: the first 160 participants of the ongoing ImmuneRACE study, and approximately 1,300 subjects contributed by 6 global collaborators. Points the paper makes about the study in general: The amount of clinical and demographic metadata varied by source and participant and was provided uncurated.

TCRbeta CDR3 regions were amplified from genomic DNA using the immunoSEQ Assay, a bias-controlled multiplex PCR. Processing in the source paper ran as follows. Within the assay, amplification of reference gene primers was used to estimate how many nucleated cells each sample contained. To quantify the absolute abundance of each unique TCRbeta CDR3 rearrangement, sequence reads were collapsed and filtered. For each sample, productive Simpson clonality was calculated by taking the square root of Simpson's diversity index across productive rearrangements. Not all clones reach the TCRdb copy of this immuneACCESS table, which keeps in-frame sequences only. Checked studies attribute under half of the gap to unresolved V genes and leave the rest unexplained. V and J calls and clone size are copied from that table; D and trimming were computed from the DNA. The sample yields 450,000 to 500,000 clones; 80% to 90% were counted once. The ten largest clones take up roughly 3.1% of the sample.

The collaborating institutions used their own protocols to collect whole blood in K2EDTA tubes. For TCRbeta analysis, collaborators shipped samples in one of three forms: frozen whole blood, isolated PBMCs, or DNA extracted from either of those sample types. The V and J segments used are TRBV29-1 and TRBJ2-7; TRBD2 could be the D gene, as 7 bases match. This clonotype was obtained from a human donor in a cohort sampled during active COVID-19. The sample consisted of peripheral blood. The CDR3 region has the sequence CSVELMGGGSSYEQYF. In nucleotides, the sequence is TGCAGCGTTGAATTGATGGGAGGGGGTTCCTCCTACGAGCAGTACTTC.